Listed here are 32 T cell receptor beta chains from one sample, sequenced in a study of blood T cell repertoires in COVID-19. TCRdb's copy holds only in-frame clones and misses some; the assay was immunoSEQ multiplex PCR. The sample shows about 110,000 clones, about 80% of them seen only once. Source material: peripheral blood. These receptors all stem from a woman aged 70-85 years with acute or convalescent COVID-19.

This sequence joins TRBV3-1 (or the pseudogene TRBV3-2) and TRBJ1-1; TRBD1 aligns across 8 bases. The CDR3 contains 15 residues. J was trimmed by 1 base and V by 0 bases; bases with no gene match: 1. CDR1 LGHDT and CDR2 YNNKEL come from the germline V gene (reference sequence). The CDR3 DNA follows: TGTGCCAGCAGCCAAGAAGGGACAGGGAACACTGAAGCTTTCTTT. Translation gives CASSQEGTGNTEAFF.

The gene calls are TRBV10-3 and TRBJ2-7; TRBD2 might be the D (6 bases). V was pared by 3 bases and J by 0 bases, with 12 bases between. The CDR3 contains 15 residues. The germline V gene encodes CDR1 ENHRY and CDR2 SYGVKD. CDR3 region: CAISDPRGLSYEQYF. Written as DNA, the CDR3 is TGTGCCATCAGTGATCCGCGGGGCCTCTCCTACGAGCAGTACTTC.

The chain has TRBV7-9 and TRBJ2-1; TRBD1 matches at 8 bases. CDR3 length: 16 residues. Trimming took 3 bases from V and 7 from J; bases not matched to a gene: 11. Germline V gives CDR1 SEHNR, CDR2 FQNEAQ (reference sequence). The CDR3 DNA reads TGTGCCAGCAGCTTCCGGCAGGGGGCTTCCGAAAATGAGCAGTTCTTC. It translates to CASSFRQGASENEQFF.

The chain recombines TRBV5-6 with TRBJ2-4, with a possible D match to TRBD1 (6 bases). V dropped 4 bases and J dropped 4 bases, with 12 bases sitting between them. Germline V gene lookup returns CDR1 SGHDT and CDR2 YYEEEE. The CDR3 covers 14 residues. CDR3: CASSLAGTKNIQYF. The CDR3, as DNA: TGTGCCAGCAGCCTAGCCGGGACAAAAAACATTCAGTACTTC. Drawing the rest from reference TRBV5-6 and TRBJ2-4, the complete variable domain is DAGVTQSPTHLIKTRGQQVTLRCSPKSGHDTVSWYQQALGQGPQFIFQYYEEEERQRGNFPDRFSGHQFPNYSSELNVNALLLGDSALYLCASSLAGTKNIQYFGAGTRLSVL.

V gene TRBV7-9 combines with J gene TRBJ2-5; 9 bases align to TRBD2. The CDR3 length is 16 residues. The ends lost 1 base at V and 2 bases at J; junction bases unmatched: 5. Germline V CDR1 and CDR2: SEHNR, FQNEAQ (reference sequence). The CDR3 reads CASSLGVAGVQETQYF. CDR3 DNA: TGTGCCAGCAGCTTAGGAGTAGCGGGGGTGCAAGAGACCCAGTACTTC. Looking up the rest from reference TRBV7-9 and TRBJ2-5 gives the full variable domain: DTGVSQNPRHKITKRGQNVTFRCDPISEHNRLYWYRQTLGQGPEFLTYFQNEAQLEKSRLLSDRFSAERPKGSFSTLEIQRTEQGDSAMYLCASSLGVAGVQETQYFGPGTRLLVL.

The chain combines TRBV30 with TRBJ2-7, with a possible D match to TRBD2 (6 bases). Trimming took off 5 bases at V and 5 bases at J, with 10 bases between the two ends. Germline V lookup: CDR1 GTSNPN, CDR2 SVGIG (reference sequence). The CDR3 has 11 amino acids. In DNA, the CDR3 is TGTGCCTGGTCTTGGGGGGACGAGCAGTACTTC. It specifies CAWSWGDEQYF.

This clone was seen only once. This chain connects TRBV27 to TRBJ1-5, with D maybe TRBD1 (5 bases). This CDR3 is 14 amino acids long. Trimming shortened V by 2 bases and J by 3 bases, and 8 bases separated the two germline ends. Germline values: CDR1 MNHEY, CDR2 SMNVEV (reference sequence). CDR3 amino acids: CASSLRGFNQPQHF. The CDR3 DNA is TGTGCCAGCAGTTTACGGGGGTTCAATCAGCCCCAGCATTTT.

This chain joins TRBV6-6 and TRBJ2-2; TRBD1 aligns across 8 bases. The CDR3 covers 15 residues. Trimming cost V 5 bases and J 7 bases; bases outside gene matches: 9. Per the germline V gene, CDR1 is MNHNY and CDR2 is SVGAGI (reference sequence). The CDR3 nucleotides read TGTGCCAGCAGTCGCCCGGGACAGGCCGGCGGGGAGCTGTTTTTT. This sequence encodes CASSRPGQAGGELFF.

The chain recombines TRBV6-5 with TRBJ1-5; D is unclear. V lost 7 bases to trimming and J lost 5 bases, with 12 bases between them. In germline, CDR1 is MNHEY, CDR2 SVGAGI. The CDR3 is 13 residues long. CDR3 in DNA: TGTGCCAGCATCCTGGGAGTGGATCAGCCCCAGCATTTT. The encoded protein is CASILGVDQPQHF.

V usage is TRBV27 and J usage is TRBJ1-3, with D unclear. Germline values: CDR1 MNHEY, CDR2 SMNVEV (reference sequence). Trimming took 3 bases from V and 1 from J, leaving 13 bases between them. CDR3 length equals 16 residues. Here the CDR3 DNA reads TGTGCCAGCAGTTTCGCACCGCTGGAGTCTGGAAACACCATATATTTT. Its translation: CASSFAPLESGNTIYF.

The chain employs TRBV7-9 and TRBJ2-2, with a possible D match to TRBD1 (6 bases). Trimming took off 3 bases at V and 5 bases at J, with 13 bases between the two ends. This CDR3 contains 15 residues. Germline V gene lookup returns CDR1 SEHNR and CDR2 FQNEAQ (reference sequence). The CDR3 protein is CASSFQGFQTGELFF. The CDR3 bases are TGTGCCAGCAGCTTCCAGGGGTTCCAGACCGGGGAGCTGTTTTTT. Supplemented by reference TRBV7-9 and TRBJ2-2, the full variable domain reads DTGVSQNPRHKITKRGQNVTFRCDPISEHNRLYWYRQTLGQGPEFLTYFQNEAQLEKSRLLSDRFSAERPKGSFSTLEIQRTEQGDSAMYLCASSFQGFQTGELFFGEGSRLTVL.

This clone was picked up one time. This rearrangement joins TRBV27 to TRBJ2-2; 7 nucleotides align to TRBD2. The ends lost 3 bases at V and 1 base at J; junction bases unmatched: 2. CDR3 length: 15 residues. The germline V gene has CDR1 MNHEY and CDR2 SMNVEV (reference sequence). CDR3 DNA sequence: TGTGCCAGCAGTTTGTGGGGGGGGAACACCGGGGAGCTGTTTTTT. This encodes CASSLWGGNTGELFF.

This chain uses TRBV15 with TRBJ2-7, with a possible D match to TRBD2 (6 bases). V was shortened by 6 bases and J by 5 bases, with 23 bases between the two germline ends. CDR3 length: 16 residues. The germline V gene has CDR1 LNHNV and CDR2 YYDKDF (reference sequence). As DNA, the CDR3 is TGTGCCACCAGGAAGAGGGGCGGGACCGTGGCTGACGAGCAGTACTTC. Protein product: CATRKRGGTVADEQYF.

This rearrangement joins TRBV6-4 to TRBJ1-2; possible D gene TRBD1, 6 bases. This CDR3 spans 13 amino acids. Germline V gene lookup returns CDR1 MRHNA and CDR2 SNTAGT. V was shortened by 4 bases and J by 4 bases, with 10 bases between the two germline ends. CDR3 DNA: TGTGCCAGCAGTGTCGCACAGGGCTATGGCTACACCTTC. The encoded protein is CASSVAQGYGYTF.

This chain uses TRBV11-2 with TRBJ1-1; tentatively, D is TRBD1 (6 bases). CDR3 length: 15 residues. Germline loops: CDR1 SGHAT, CDR2 FQNNGV. The V end was cut by 5 bases, the J end by 0 bases, with 13 bases between. CDR3 loop: CASSLWTAVNTEAFF. Written as DNA, the CDR3 is TGTGCCAGCAGCCTATGGACAGCAGTGAACACTGAAGCTTTCTTT. Complete variable domain (other parts from reference TRBV11-2 and TRBJ1-1): EAGVAQSPRYKIIEKRQSVAFWCNPISGHATLYWYQQILGQGPKLLIQFQNNGVVDDSQLPKDRFSAERLKGVDSTLKIQPAKLEDSAVYLCASSLWTAVNTEAFFGQGTRLTVV.

The sample holds a few counts of this clone. The rearrangement joins TRBV5-8 to TRBJ2-1, with D maybe TRBD1 (6 bases). The germline V gene has CDR1 SGHTS and CDR2 YDEGEE. The CDR3 loop spans 16 amino acids. Deletions cut 4 bases from V and 8 bases from J, with 22 bases between. DNA for the CDR3: TGTGCCAGCAGCCAGGGGTGGGACAAAAAAACAGATGAGCAGTTCTTC. Protein sequence: CASSQGWDKKTDEQFF.

This chain uses TRBV5-1 with TRBJ1-1, with TRBD1 matching over 8 bases. The trim removed 5 bases at V and 1 base at J, leaving 4 bases unmatched. CDR3 length: 14 amino acids. The germline gives CDR1 SGHRS, CDR2 YFSETQ. The CDR3 DNA is TGCGCCAGCAGTTCCGGGACAGGGAACACTGAAGCTTTCTTT. It specifies CASSSGTGNTEAFF.

This clone has ten or more counts. This rearrangement joins TRBV19 to TRBJ2-5, with D possibly being TRBD1 (5 bases). V lost 6 bases to trimming and J lost 6 bases, with 17 bases between them. Germline CDR1 reads LNHDA; CDR2 reads SQIVND (reference sequence). The CDR3 spans 14 residues. For the CDR3, the DNA is TGTGCCAGTAGCAGGACATCTGGGCTACAGACCCAGTACTTC. Residues: CASSRTSGLQTQYF.

This clone showed up just once. The CDR3 bases are TGTGCCAGCAGCACCGGGACATTGTCGTATACGCAGTATTTT. As protein: CASSTGTLSYTQYF. This rearrangement joins TRBV7-9 to TRBJ2-3, with D possibly being TRBD1 (6 bases). V was trimmed by 5 bases and J by 7 bases, leaving 16 bases between them. This CDR3 contains 14 residues. From germline, CDR1 is SEHNR and CDR2 FQNEAQ (reference sequence).

The chain links TRBV9 to TRBJ2-4; 7 bases align to TRBD2. Germline V gene data show CDR1 as SGDLS and CDR2 as YYNGEE. The CDR3 has 19 amino acids. V lost 0 bases, J lost 0 bases, and 12 bases stayed unmatched. CDR3 region: CASSVEGTGGGVAKNIQYF. CDR3 DNA: TGTGCCAGCAGCGTAGAGGGGACGGGCGGGGGAGTAGCCAAAAACATTCAGTACTTC.

The genes are TRBV9 and TRBJ2-1; 9 positions match TRBD1. Unmatched junction bases numbered 11, after V lost 4 bases and J lost 3 bases. The CDR3 is 17 residues long. Per the germline V gene, CDR1 is SGDLS and CDR2 is YYNGEE. This chain's CDR3 is CASSFRDRESFYNEQFF. CDR3 nucleotides: TGTGCCAGCAGCTTCCGGGACAGGGAAAGTTTCTACAATGAGCAGTTCTTC.

V gene TRBV27 combines with J gene TRBJ1-2; 7 nucleotides agree with TRBD1. The CDR3 extends over 15 amino acids. Germline V gene data show CDR1 as MNHEY and CDR2 as SMNVEV (reference sequence). With V trimmed by 6 bases and J by 4 bases, 11 bases remained unmatched. The CDR3: CASSLRGTAFYGYTF. The CDR3 region has the DNA TGTGCCAGCAGCCTACGGGGGACAGCCTTCTATGGCTACACCTTC.

The V call is TRBV19, the J call TRBJ1-5; 9 nucleotides match TRBD1. This CDR3 has 17 residues. V lost 3 bases, J lost 6 bases, and 12 bases stayed unmatched. CDR1 and CDR2 (germline): LNHDA, SQIVND (reference sequence). In nucleotides, the CDR3 is TGTGCCAGTAGTATCCCCGGAACAGGGGGCGCGGTTCAGCCCCAGCATTTT. This sequence encodes CASSIPGTGGAVQPQHF.

This chain uses TRBV10-1 with TRBJ2-1; possible D gene TRBD1, 6 bases. Germline values: CDR1 WNHNN, CDR2 SYGVQD (reference sequence). The CDR3 has 15 amino acids. The V gene lost 5 bases and the J gene lost 0 bases, with 11 bases spanning the gap. The CDR3 DNA is TGCGCCAGCAGTCGCTTACAGGGCTCCTACAATGAGCAGTTCTTC. This encodes CASSRLQGSYNEQFF.

V is TRBV15 and J is TRBJ1-5; possible D gene TRBD1, 5 bases. CDR3 length equals 15 residues. Trimming took 0 bases from V and 2 from J, leaving 8 bases between them. Germline assignment: CDR1 LNHNV and CDR2 YYDKDF (reference sequence). CDR3 sequence: CATSRDLTGNQPQHF. The CDR3 DNA reads TGTGCCACCAGCAGAGATTTGACAGGCAATCAGCCCCAGCATTTT.

V and J are TRBV6-2 or TRBV6-3 and TRBJ1-2; 8 nucleotides match TRBD1. Germline V gene data show CDR1 as MNHEY and CDR2 as SVGEGT. After removal of 0 bases from V and 3 bases from J, the junction contained 6 bases not matched to a gene. This CDR3 is built from 16 residues. The DNA of the CDR3 is TGTGCCAGCAGTTACTCAACTGAGGACAGGGACTATGGCTACACCTTC. It is translated as CASSYSTEDRDYGYTF.

The genes are TRBV7-2 and TRBJ2-7, with 10 bases fitting TRBD2. Unmatched junction bases numbered 2, after V lost 5 bases and J lost 1 base. CDR3 length equals 14 residues. The germline V gene encodes CDR1 SGHTA and CDR2 FQGNSA. The CDR3 sequence: CASSQRGGSYEQYF. CDR3 in DNA: TGTGCCAGCAGCCAGCGGGGGGGTTCCTACGAGCAGTACTTC. The full variable domain, rest sourced from reference TRBV7-2 and TRBJ2-7, is GAGVSQSPSNKVTEKGKDVELRCDPISGHTALYWYRQSLGQGLEFLIYFQGNSAPDKSGLPSDRFSAERTGGSVSTLTIQRTQQEDSAVYLCASSQRGGSYEQYFGPGTRLTVT.

The rearrangement joins TRBV4-2 to TRBJ2-3, with D possibly being TRBD1 (6 bases). V was shortened by 1 base and J by 3 bases, with 8 bases between the two germline ends. Germline V gene lookup returns CDR1 LGHNA and CDR2 YNFKEQ. The CDR3 has 14 amino acids. Here the CDR3 reads CASSQGQDTDTQYF. CDR3 nucleotides: TGTGCCAGCAGCCAAGGACAGGATACAGATACGCAGTATTTT.

V gene TRBV18 combines with J gene TRBJ2-5; D remains ambiguous. The CDR3 extends over 14 amino acids. Germline V gene lookup returns CDR1 KGHSH and CDR2 LQKENI. Trimming removed 1 base at V and 5 bases at J, with 11 bases between. The CDR3 sequence: CASSPLSARETQYF. The CDR3 region has the DNA TGTGCCAGCTCACCACTCTCCGCCCGGGAGACCCAGTACTTC. Complete variable domain (other parts from reference TRBV18 and TRBJ2-5): NAGVMQNPRHLVRRRGQEARLRCSPMKGHSHVYWYRQLPEEGLKFMVYLQKENIIDESGMPKERFSAEFPKEGPSILRIQQVVRGDSAAYFCASSPLSARETQYFGPGTRLLVL.

The chain employs TRBV28 and TRBJ1-5, with 7 bases that match TRBD1. CDR1 MDHEN and CDR2 SYDVKM come from the germline V gene. Trimming removed 7 bases from V and 3 bases from J; junction bases left unmatched: 6. This CDR3 is built from 14 residues. CDR3 amino acids: CASTQGGSNQPQHF. In DNA form, the CDR3 reads TGTGCCAGCACCCAGGGGGGATCCAATCAGCCCCAGCATTTT.

The chain has TRBV6-5 and TRBJ1-1; TRBD1 is a possible D gene (5 bases). The CDR3 has 14 residues. From germline, CDR1 is MNHEY and CDR2 SVGAGI. Trimming shortened V by 5 bases and J by 1 base, and 11 bases separated the two germline ends. The CDR3 DNA reads as TGTGCCAGCAGTCCCCACCAGGGGAACACTGAAGCTTTCTTT. Translating it yields CASSPHQGNTEAFF.

V and J are TRBV28 and TRBJ2-6, with D maybe TRBD1 (6 bases). The CDR3 is 14 residues long. In germline, CDR1 is MDHEN, CDR2 SYDVKM. V lost 8 bases, J lost 4 bases, and 12 bases lay in between. In DNA, the CDR3 is TGTGCCAGCCATGACAGGTTCGGGGCCAACGTCCTGACTTTC. This gives the protein CASHDRFGANVLTF.